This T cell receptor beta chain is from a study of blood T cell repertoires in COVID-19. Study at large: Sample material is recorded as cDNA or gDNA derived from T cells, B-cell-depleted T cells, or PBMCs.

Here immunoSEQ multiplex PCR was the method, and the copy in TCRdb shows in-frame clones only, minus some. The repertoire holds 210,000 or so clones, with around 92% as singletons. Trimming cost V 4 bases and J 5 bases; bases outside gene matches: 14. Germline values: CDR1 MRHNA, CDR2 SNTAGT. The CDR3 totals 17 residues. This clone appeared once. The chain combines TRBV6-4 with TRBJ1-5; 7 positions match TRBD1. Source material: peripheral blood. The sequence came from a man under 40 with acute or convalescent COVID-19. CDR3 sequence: CASSVASGTVYHQPQHF. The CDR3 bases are TGTGCCAGCAGTGTCGCTTCCGGGACAGTTTATCATCAGCCCCAGCATTTT.